The 12 T cell receptor beta chains below come from one sample, sequenced in a study of cytomegalovirus exposure and HLA in healthy donors. The study ran its PCR with 60 Vbeta and 13 Jbeta primers. Clones were read by immunoSEQ multiplex PCR, and TCRdb kept only the in-frame ones, dropping some. The top ten clones hold about 1.9% of a sample with some 84,000 clones, over 70% of them seen once. Sequenced sample: PBMCs. All receptors come from a boy younger than 18 in good health and CMV-seronegative.

The rearrangement joins TRBV11-2 to TRBJ2-7; a possible D gene is TRBD2 (6 bases). Germline V gene lookup returns CDR1 SGHAT and CDR2 FQNNGV. V was clipped by 1 base and J by 3 bases, with 13 bases between them. The CDR3 loop spans 15 amino acids. For the CDR3, the DNA is TGTGCCAGCAGCTTAGGACTAGTTCGAGGCTACGAGCAGTACTTC. The encoded protein is CASSLGLVRGYEQYF.

The chain combines TRBV27 with TRBJ1-2; 7 bases fit TRBD1. The germline gives CDR1 MNHEY, CDR2 SMNVEV (reference sequence). The CDR3 contains 14 residues. J lost 4 bases, V lost 5 bases, and 7 bases had no gene match. The CDR3 here is CASSPDRVGYGYTF. CDR3 sequence (DNA): TGTGCCAGCAGTCCCGACAGGGTAGGCTATGGCTACACCTTC.

The chain employs TRBV29-1 and TRBJ2-7; D may be TRBD1 (5 bases). The CDR3 sequence is 13 residues long. Germline V gene lookup returns CDR1 SQVTM and CDR2 ANQGSEA. With 7 bases removed from V and 6 bases from J, the gap between germline ends came to 19 bases. This chain's CDR3 is CSAGLGLNSEQYF. Here the CDR3 DNA reads TGCAGCGCTGGGCTGGGGCTTAACTCCGAGCAGTACTTC.

The rearrangement links TRBV6-1 to TRBJ2-4; D may be TRBD1 (5 bases). Germline CDR1 is MNHNS and CDR2 is SASEGT. The CDR3 loop spans 15 amino acids. Trimming removed 0 bases at V and 8 bases at J, with 14 bases between. The CDR3 nucleotides are TGTGCCAGCAGTGAAGCTGGGGCTAGTTTGGACATTCAGTACTTC. Its protein is CASSEAGASLDIQYF.

The chain has TRBV28 and TRBJ1-2; D perhaps matches TRBD1 (5 bases). Germline V gene lookup returns CDR1 MDHEN and CDR2 SYDVKM. The V gene lost 1 base and the J gene lost 8 bases, with 17 bases spanning the gap. The CDR3 length is 15 residues. The CDR3 nucleotides are TGTGCCAGCAGTTTATTGCTCCTTGAAGGGGAAGGCTACACCTTC. Encoded protein: CASSLLLLEGEGYTF.

This sequence joins TRBV28 and TRBJ2-7; 10 positions match TRBD1. CDR3 size: 14 residues. The germline CDR1 and CDR2 sequences are MDHEN and SYDVKM. Trimming cost V 5 bases and J 6 bases; bases outside gene matches: 7. The CDR3 here is CASSTTGGGGEQYF. As DNA, the CDR3 is TGTGCCAGCAGTACGACAGGGGGCGGAGGCGAGCAGTACTTC.

This CDR3 reads CASSPGTESNEAFF. CDR3 DNA sequence: TGTGCCAGTAGTCCCGGGACAGAGAGTAATGAAGCTTTCTTT. The V gene is TRBV19, the J gene TRBJ1-1, with 7 bases identical to TRBD1. V shed 5 bases and J 7 bases; nucleotides not matched to a gene: 10. Germline V CDR1 and CDR2: LNHDA, SQIVND (reference sequence). The CDR3 loop spans 14 amino acids.

The rearrangement uses TRBV6-6 and TRBJ1-1; 10 bases match TRBD1. Germline values: CDR1 MNHNY, CDR2 SVGAGI (reference sequence). V shed 1 base and J 1 base; nucleotides not matched to a gene: 0. The CDR3 loop spans 15 amino acids. The CDR3 is CASSYWDRGNTEAFF. The CDR3 region has the DNA TGTGCCAGCAGTTACTGGGACAGGGGGAACACTGAAGCTTTCTTT.

The rearrangement links TRBV29-1 to TRBJ1-4; the match to TRBD1 covers 9 bases. V lost 7 bases, J lost 5 bases, and 5 bases stayed unmatched. CDR1 and CDR2 (germline): SQVTM, ANQGSEA. This CDR3 contains 13 residues. The CDR3 reads CSAAGTGNEKLFF. The CDR3 DNA sequence: TGCAGCGCTGCGGGGACAGGGAATGAAAAACTGTTTTTT.

The gene calls are TRBV2 and TRBJ1-1, with 7 bases lining up with TRBD1. There are 15 residues in the CDR3. With V trimmed by 3 bases and J by 11 bases, 15 bases remained unmatched. In germline, CDR1 is SNHLY, CDR2 FYNNEI. The CDR3 loop reads CASSDRQGDILMAFF. For the CDR3, the DNA is TGTGCCAGCAGTGACCGACAGGGCGATATTCTGATGGCTTTCTTT.

This clone appeared a single time. The chain links TRBV5-1 to TRBJ2-7; D possibly corresponds to TRBD2 (5 bases). The CDR3 totals 14 residues. The germline gives CDR1 SGHRS, CDR2 YFSETQ. Between the trimmed V and J ends, which lost 3 bases and 0 bases, there was a span of 10 bases. The CDR3 bases are TGCGCCAGCAGCTGGTTTGGGAGCTCCTACGAGCAGTACTTC. This codes for CASSWFGSSYEQYF. The full variable domain, its missing parts supplied by reference TRBV5-1 and TRBJ2-7, is KAGVTQTPRYLIKTRGQQVTLSCSPISGHRSVSWYQQTPGQGLQFLFEYFSETQRNKGNFPGRFSGRQFSNSRSEMNVSTLELGDSALYLCASSWFGSSYEQYFGPGTRLTVT.

There are a few counts of this clone. The V and J genes are TRBV9 and TRBJ2-3; D is uncertain. Trimming took off 0 bases at V and 0 bases at J, with 11 bases between the two ends. Germline loops: CDR1 SGDLS, CDR2 YYNGEE. The CDR3 has 16 residues. The DNA of the CDR3 is TGTGCCAGCAGCGTAGTTGCCGGTCTAAGCACAGATACGCAGTATTTT. Encoded protein: CASSVVAGLSTDTQYF.